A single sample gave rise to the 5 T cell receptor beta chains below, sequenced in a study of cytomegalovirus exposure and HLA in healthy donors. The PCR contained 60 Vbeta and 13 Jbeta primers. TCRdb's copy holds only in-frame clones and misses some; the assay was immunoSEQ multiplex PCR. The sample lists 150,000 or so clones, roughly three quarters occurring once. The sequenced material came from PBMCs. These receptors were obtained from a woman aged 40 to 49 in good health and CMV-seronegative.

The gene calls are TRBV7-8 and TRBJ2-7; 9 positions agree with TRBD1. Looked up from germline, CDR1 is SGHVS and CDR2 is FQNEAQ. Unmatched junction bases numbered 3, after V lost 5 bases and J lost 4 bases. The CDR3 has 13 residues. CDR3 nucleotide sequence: TGTGCCAGCAGCAAGGGACAGGGTTACGAGCAGTACTTC. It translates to CASSKGQGYEQYF.

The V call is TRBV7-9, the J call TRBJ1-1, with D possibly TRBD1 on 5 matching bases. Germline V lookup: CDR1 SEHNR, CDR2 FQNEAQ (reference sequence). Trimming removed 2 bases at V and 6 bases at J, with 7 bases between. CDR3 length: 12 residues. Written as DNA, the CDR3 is TGTGCCAGCAGCTTACTCAGGGCTGAAGCTTTCTTT. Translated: CASSLLRAEAFF.

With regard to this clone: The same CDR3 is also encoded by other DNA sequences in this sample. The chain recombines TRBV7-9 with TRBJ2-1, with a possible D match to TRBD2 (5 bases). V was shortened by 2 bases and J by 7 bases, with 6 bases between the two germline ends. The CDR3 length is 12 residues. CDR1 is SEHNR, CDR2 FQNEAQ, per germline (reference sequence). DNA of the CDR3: TGTGCCAGCAGCTTATCGGGGAATGAGCAGTTCTTC. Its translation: CASSLSGNEQFF.

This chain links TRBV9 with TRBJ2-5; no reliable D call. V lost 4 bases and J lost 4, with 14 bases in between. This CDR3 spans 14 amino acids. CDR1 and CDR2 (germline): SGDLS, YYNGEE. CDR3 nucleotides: TGTGCCAGCAGCTCCTCACCTACCGCAGAGACCCAGTACTTC. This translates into CASSSSPTAETQYF.

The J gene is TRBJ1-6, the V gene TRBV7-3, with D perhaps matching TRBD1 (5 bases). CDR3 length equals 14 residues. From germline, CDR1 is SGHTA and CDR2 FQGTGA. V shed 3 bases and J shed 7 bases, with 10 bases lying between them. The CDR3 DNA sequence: TGTGCCAGCAGCTTCGGGGGAGGCAATTCACCCCTCCACTTT. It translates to CASSFGGGNSPLHF.